This is a list of T cell receptor beta chains from one sample in a study of identical twins. MiXCR was run by TCRdb on the 5' RACE reads, yielding one entry per CDR3 protein. Among 1.5 million to 2 million distinct CDR3 sequences listed, roughly a third were seen once. The sequencing input was cord blood. The receptors shown here come from a newborn girl in good health. The CDR3 runs from the conserved cysteine through the conserved F or W. The D gene is left open where the match is weak. The size of a clone is reported for some rows only, either as once, few or many, or as a class for expanded clones.

size: few
J: TRBJ1-2
D: TRBD1
V: TRBV6-2/TRBV6-3
CDR3: CATGDRDNEDGYTF
DNA: TGTGCCACCGGAGACAGGGACAATGAGGATGGCTACACCTTC

size: NA
J: TRBJ1-6
D: NA
V: TRBV20-1
CDR3: CSARRAGSPLHF
DNA: TGCAGTGCTAGACGAGCAGGTTCACCCCTCCACTTT

size: few
J: TRBJ2-3
D: NA
V: TRBV10-3
CDR3: CAIRERGAPTDTQYF
DNA: TGTGCCATCAGGGAAAGGGGGGCTCCCACAGATACGCAGTATTTT

size: many
J: TRBJ2-7
D: NA
V: TRBV20-1
CDR3: CSATFETGPYEQYF
DNA: TGCAGTGCTACTTTCGAGACAGGCCCCTACGAGCAGTACTTC

size: NA
J: TRBJ2-7
D: NA
V: TRBV5-1
CDR3: CASSLAPHGDSYEQYF
DNA: TGCGCCAGCAGCTTGGCTCCACACGGGGACTCCTACGAGCAGTACTTC

size: NA
J: TRBJ2-4
D: NA
V: TRBV7-9
CDR3: CASSLDRLGAKNIQYF
DNA: TGTGCCAGCAGCTTAGATCGTCTAGGAGCCAAAAACATTCAGTACTTC

size: few
J: TRBJ1-4
D: NA
V: TRBV7-2
CDR3: CASSLVVNEKLFF
DNA: TGCGCCAGCAGCTTGGTGGTAAATGAAAAACTGTTTTTT

size: few
J: TRBJ2-1
D: NA
V: TRBV24-1
CDR3: CATSDPYRNNEQFF
DNA: TGTGCCACCAGTGATCCCTACAGGAACAATGAGCAGTTCTTC

size: NA
J: TRBJ1-2
D: TRBD1
V: TRBV7-2
CDR3: CASSSGPGQQLWNYGYTF
DNA: TGTGCCAGCAGCTCGGGTCCGGGACAGCAACTTTGGAACTATGGCTACACCTTC

size: NA
J: TRBJ1-5
D: NA
V: TRBV2
CDR3: CASSERYSNQPQHF
DNA: TGTGCCAGCAGTGAACGCTATAGCAATCAGCCCCAGCATTTT

size: few
J: TRBJ1-2
D: TRBD1
V: TRBV27
CDR3: CASSFLGTAVYGYTF
DNA: TGTGCCAGCAGTTTCCTCGGGACAGCTGTCTATGGCTACACCTTC

size: NA
J: TRBJ2-5
D: TRBD2
V: TRBV29-1
CDR3: CSVVLAVAQYF
DNA: TGCAGCGTTGTACTAGCGGTGGCCCAGTACTTC

size: NA
J: TRBJ2-7
D: NA
V: TRBV20-1
CDR3: CSATFYEQYF
DNA: TGCAGTGCTACGTTTTACGAGCAGTACTTC

size: NA
J: TRBJ2-1
D: TRBD2
V: TRBV9
CDR3: CASSVTSGGSEQFF
DNA: TGTGCCAGCAGCGTGACTAGCGGGGGGAGTGAGCAGTTCTTC

size: few
J: TRBJ1-4
D: TRBD1
V: TRBV9
CDR3: CASSVATGEYEKLFF
DNA: TGTGCCAGCAGCGTAGCGACAGGGGAATATGAAAAACTGTTTTTT

size: NA
J: TRBJ2-4
D: TRBD2
V: TRBV19
CDR3: CASSRLAADYNEQYF
DNA: TGTGCCAGTAGCCGACTAGCGGCTGACTACAATGAGCAGTACTTC

size: NA
J: TRBJ2-3
D: TRBD1
V: TRBV20-1
CDR3: CSARDSTGGFADTQYF
DNA: TGCAGTGCTAGAGATTCTACAGGGGGGTTTGCAGATACGCAGTATTTT

size: NA
J: TRBJ2-7
D: TRBD2
V: TRBV12-3/TRBV12-4
CDR3: CASSSRTSGEQYF
DNA: TGTGCCAGCAGTTCCCGGACTAGTGGCGAGCAGTACTTC

size: many
J: TRBJ2-7
D: NA
V: TRBV28
CDR3: CASSLRTPYEQYF
DNA: TGTGCCAGCAGTTTACGGACACCCTACGAGCAGTACTTC

size: NA
J: TRBJ1-2
D: NA
V: TRBV20-1
CDR3: CSAIPGLPYGYTF
DNA: TGCAGTGCTATTCCGGGACTGCCGTATGGCTACACCTTC

size: NA
J: TRBJ2-5
D: NA
V: TRBV20-1
CDR3: CSARDILGYNEQYF
DNA: TGCAGTGCTAGGGACATCTTAGGTTACAATGAGCAGTACTTC

size: few
J: TRBJ1-2
D: TRBD1
V: TRBV7-9
CDR3: CASSIDRGDYGYTF
DNA: TGTGCCAGCAGCATCGACAGGGGGGACTATGGCTACACCTTC

size: NA
J: TRBJ1-5
D: NA
V: TRBV7-9
CDR3: CASSLPGDQPQHF
DNA: TGTGCCAGCAGCTTACCTGGGGATCAGCCCCAGCATTTT

size: few
J: TRBJ1-1
D: TRBD1
V: TRBV4-1
CDR3: CASSVHAGQGEAFF
DNA: TGCGCCAGCAGCGTCCACGCGGGACAGGGGGAAGCTTTCTTT

size: NA
J: TRBJ1-2
D: TRBD1
V: TRBV30
CDR3: CAWPTGGGYTF
DNA: TGTGCCTGGCCGACAGGGGGTGGCTACACCTTC

size: few
J: TRBJ2-3
D: NA
V: TRBV3-1
CDR3: CASSPAHLGGHTQYF
DNA: TGTGCCAGCAGCCCTGCCCACCTAGGGGGTCATACGCAGTATTTT

size: NA
J: TRBJ1-1
D: NA
V: TRBV29-1
CDR3: CSVGRSRVQAEAFF
DNA: TGCAGCGTTGGTCGGTCCAGGGTACAAGCTGAAGCTTTCTTT

size: NA
J: TRBJ2-1
D: NA
V: TRBV5-6
CDR3: CASSPIQWGTPSYNEQFF
DNA: TGTGCCAGCAGCCCGATTCAATGGGGGACACCCTCCTACAATGAGCAGTTCTTC

size: NA
J: TRBJ1-2
D: NA
V: TRBV28
CDR3: CASRTPGPTNYDYTF
DNA: TGTGCCAGCAGGACTCCGGGGCCCACTAACTATGACTACACCTTC

size: few
J: TRBJ2-5
D: TRBD2
V: TRBV2
CDR3: CASSSWTSTQETQYF
DNA: TGTGCCAGCAGTTCCTGGACTAGCACCCAAGAGACCCAGTACTTC

size: few
J: TRBJ1-2
D: NA
V: TRBV10-3
CDR3: CAISGDFYGYTF
DNA: TGTGCCATCAGCGGGGACTTCTATGGCTACACCTTC

size: few
J: TRBJ1-2
D: TRBD1
V: TRBV3-1
CDR3: CASSRQGVNYGYTF
DNA: TGTGCCAGCAGCCGACAGGGGGTGAACTATGGCTACACCTTC

size: NA
J: TRBJ1-1
D: NA
V: TRBV3-1
CDR3: CASSQGSRYTEAFF
DNA: TGTGCCAGCAGCCAAGGGTCCAGGTACACTGAAGCTTTCTTT

size: NA
J: TRBJ2-7
D: NA
V: TRBV7-6
CDR3: CASSFGSPTRASSYEQYF
DNA: TGTGCCAGCAGCTTTGGCAGCCCCACGAGGGCCAGCTCCTACGAGCAGTACTTC

size: many
J: TRBJ2-4
D: TRBD2
V: TRBV12-3/TRBV12-4
CDR3: CASSFLGGAKNIQYF
DNA: TGTGCCAGCAGTTTTCTGGGGGGGGCCAAAAACATTCAGTACTTC

size: once
J: TRBJ2-1
D: TRBD2
V: TRBV7-2
CDR3: CASSLGPGLAGNDEQFF
DNA: TGTGCCAGCAGCTTAGGGCCGGGACTAGCGGGAAATGATGAGCAGTTCTTC

size: once
J: TRBJ2-2
D: NA
V: TRBV24-1
CDR3: CATSDLRRRASGELFF
DNA: TGTGCCACCAGTGATTTGCGCAGGAGGGCCAGCGGGGAGCTGTTTTTT

size: few
J: TRBJ2-3
D: TRBD2
V: TRBV11-2
CDR3: CASSSRLAQTPDTQYF
DNA: TGTGCCAGCAGCTCCCGACTAGCCCAAACACCAGATACGCAGTATTTT

size: few
J: TRBJ2-3
D: NA
V: TRBV27
CDR3: CASSFKQERGDTQYF
DNA: TGTGCCAGCAGTTTCAAACAGGAAAGGGGAGATACGCAGTATTTT

size: many
J: TRBJ1-2
D: NA
V: TRBV29-1
CDR3: CSVASGQNYGYTF
DNA: TGCAGCGTTGCTTCGGGACAAAACTATGGCTACACCTTC

size: NA
J: TRBJ2-7
D: TRBD2
V: TRBV3-1
CDR3: CASSQGAGGQYF
DNA: TGTGCCAGCAGCCAAGGAGCGGGAGGGCAGTACTTC

size: NA
J: TRBJ1-1
D: NA
V: TRBV12-3/TRBV12-4
CDR3: CASSPLESTEAFF
DNA: TGTGCCAGCAGTCCCCTTGAGTCCACTGAAGCTTTCTTT

size: many
J: TRBJ2-5
D: NA
V: TRBV5-1
CDR3: CASSLAFEETQYF
DNA: TGCGCCAGCAGCTTGGCCTTTGAAGAGACCCAGTACTTC

size: NA
J: TRBJ2-1
D: TRBD2
V: TRBV19
CDR3: CASSSGTSTVQFF
DNA: TGTGCCAGTAGTAGCGGGACTAGCACGGTTCAGTTCTTC

size: few
J: TRBJ2-3
D: TRBD2
V: TRBV7-2
CDR3: CASSFLSGRSTDTQYF
DNA: TGTGCCAGCAGCTTCCTTAGCGGGCGCAGCACAGATACGCAGTATTTT

size: NA
J: TRBJ2-1
D: TRBD2
V: TRBV29-1
CDR3: CSVVGGNEEFF
DNA: TGCAGCGTCGTCGGGGGGAATGAGGAGTTCTTC

size: NA
J: TRBJ2-4
D: NA
V: TRBV6-6
CDR3: CASSLLRTLAKNTQYF
DNA: TGTGCCAGCAGTCTCTTGCGGACTTTAGCCAAAAACACTCAGTACTTC

size: few
J: TRBJ1-5
D: TRBD1
V: TRBV28
CDR3: CASSHPGQGNQPQHF
DNA: TGTGCCAGCAGCCACCCAGGACAGGGCAATCAGCCCCAGCATTTT

size: few
J: TRBJ2-3
D: TRBD2
V: TRBV6-1
CDR3: CASRLAGGRVADTQYF
DNA: TGTGCCAGCAGGCTAGCGGGGGGGCGTGTGGCAGATACGCAGTATTTT

size: NA
J: TRBJ2-3
D: NA
V: TRBV5-1
CDR3: CASSLAGLVSGTDTQYF
DNA: TGCGCCAGCAGCTTGGCGGGGCTAGTGAGTGGCACAGATACGCAGTATTTT

size: many
J: TRBJ2-3
D: TRBD1
V: TRBV7-2
CDR3: CASSPQGARTDTQYF
DNA: TGTGCCAGCAGTCCGCAGGGGGCTCGCACAGATACGCAGTATTTT

size: few
J: TRBJ2-3
D: NA
V: TRBV5-1
CDR3: CASRTSYTDTQYF
DNA: TGCGCCAGCCGGACCAGTTATACAGATACGCAGTATTTT

size: NA
J: TRBJ2-7
D: TRBD2
V: TRBV20-1
CDR3: CSARGTSGSYVQYF
DNA: TGCAGTGCTAGGGGGACTAGCGGCTCCTACGTGCAGTACTTC

size: NA
J: TRBJ1-6
D: NA
V: TRBV6-5
CDR3: CASSYSEGPNSPLHF
DNA: TGTGCCAGCAGTTACTCTGAGGGCCCTAATTCACCCCTCCACTTT

size: many
J: TRBJ2-7
D: TRBD1
V: TRBV5-1
CDR3: CASSTGQVSYEQYF
DNA: TGCGCCAGCAGCACCGGACAGGTCTCCTACGAGCAGTACTTC

size: NA
J: TRBJ2-4
D: NA
V: TRBV5-1
CDR3: CASSTTPGGGNIQYF
DNA: TGCGCCAGCAGCACGACCCCCGGGGGTGGAAACATTCAGTACTTC

size: many
J: TRBJ2-4
D: TRBD1
V: TRBV5-1
CDR3: CASSPGQGAKNIQYF
DNA: TGCGCCAGCAGCCCTGGACAGGGGGCCAAAAACATTCAGTACTTC

size: once
J: TRBJ2-5
D: NA
V: TRBV12-3/TRBV12-4
CDR3: CASSLRAVHEQYF
DNA: TGTGCCAGCAGCCTCCGGGCCGTCCATGAGCAGTACTTC

size: NA
J: TRBJ2-5
D: NA
V: TRBV9
CDR3: CASRPRRSDNEQYF
DNA: TGTGCCAGCAGGCCCCGGCGGTCGGACAATGAGCAGTACTTC

size: NA
J: TRBJ2-5
D: NA
V: TRBV11-2
CDR3: CASSLEGGERETQYF
DNA: TGTGCCAGCAGCTTAGAGGGGGGAGAGAGAGAGACCCAGTACTTC